Following are 23 T cell receptor beta chains from one sample sequenced in a study of blood T cell repertoires in COVID-19. Profiled with immunoSEQ multiplex PCR; TCRdb holds only in-frame clones, not every one. This table holds approximately 350,000 clones, around 80% found once. Specimen: peripheral blood. The receptors derive from a young man with active or convalescent COVID-19.

V and J are TRBV2 and TRBJ2-1; D gene ambiguous. CDR3 length: 14 residues. The germline CDR1 and CDR2 sequences are SNHLY and FYNNEI. Trimming left V 6 bases short and J 5 bases short, with 14 bases between. The DNA for the CDR3 is TGTGCCAGCAGACCTCGGTCTTTAAACAATGAGCAGTTCTTC. Encoded protein: CASRPRSLNNEQFF.

The J gene is TRBJ1-1, the V gene TRBV20-1, with D perhaps TRBD1 (6 bases). Germline assignment: CDR1 DFQATT and CDR2 SNEGSKA (reference sequence). V lost 5 bases, J lost 7 bases, and 11 bases lay in between. The CDR3 covers 11 residues. DNA for the CDR3: TGCAGTGCTCCAGACAGGAATGAAGCTTTCTTT. Encoded protein: CSAPDRNEAFF.

CDR3 sequence: CAWSARGQGDNQPQHF. CDR3 sequence (DNA): TGTGCCTGGAGTGCCCGCGGACAGGGAGACAATCAGCCCCAGCATTTT. V gene TRBV30 combines with J gene TRBJ1-5, with TRBD1 matching over 8 bases. V was clipped by 1 base and J by 3 bases; unmatched bases: 8. Germline V gene lookup returns CDR1 GTSNPN and CDR2 SVGIG (reference sequence). The CDR3 consists of 16 residues. Filled out from reference TRBV30 and TRBJ1-5, the complete variable domain reads SQTIHQWPATLVQPVGSPLSLECTVEGTSNPNLYWYRQAAGRGLQLLFYSVGIGQISSEVPQNLSASRPQDRQFILSSKKLLLSDSGFYLCAWSARGQGDNQPQHFGDGTRLSIL.

Here the CDR3 DNA reads TGTGCCAGCAGTCCCCAGGGTCCAGATACGCAGTATTTT. Its translation: CASSPQGPDTQYF. The chain has TRBV27 and TRBJ2-3; perhaps TRBD1 as D (5 bases). The V end lost 5 bases, the J end lost 4 bases, and 10 bases lay between the germline ends. The V gene's germline CDR1 is MNHEY and CDR2 SMNVEV (reference sequence). The CDR3 runs to 13 residues.

The sample holds a few counts of this clone. This chain uses TRBV7-2 with TRBJ2-2; TRBD1 might be the D (6 bases). The CDR3 contains 14 residues. V lost 6 bases and J lost 4, with 12 bases in between. Germline CDR1 and CDR2: SGHTA and FQGNSA. The CDR3 bases are TGTGCCAGCAGGGCAGGGGCAGCCACCGGGGAGCTGTTTTTT. Protein product: CASRAGAATGELFF.

V usage is TRBV6-1 and J usage is TRBJ2-1; 8 bases line up with TRBD2. The V segment lost 1 base and the J segment 7 bases; nucleotides outside the gene matches: 3. The CDR3 spans 14 residues. Germline V CDR1 and CDR2: MNHNS, SASEGT. CDR3 sequence: CASSEVIAGNEQFF. The CDR3 nucleotides read TGTGCCAGCAGTGAAGTGATAGCGGGAAATGAGCAGTTCTTC.

The chain couples TRBV2 to TRBJ1-2; D is uncertain. Germline V gives CDR1 SNHLY, CDR2 FYNNEI. V was clipped by 4 bases and J by 5 bases, with 5 bases between them. The CDR3 has 11 residues. CDR3 region: CASSGGYGYTF. CDR3 in DNA: TGTGCCAGCAGTGGAGGGTATGGCTACACCTTC.

The chain recombines TRBV6-6 with TRBJ2-7; 7 positions match TRBD1. Germline CDR1 reads MNHNY; CDR2 reads SVGAGI (reference sequence). The CDR3 extends over 11 amino acids. The trim removed 10 bases at V and 2 bases at J, leaving 2 bases unmatched. The CDR3 region has the DNA TGTGCCACAACAGGGGCCTACGAGCAGTACTTC. This encodes CATTGAYEQYF.

The chain combines TRBV4-3 with TRBJ1-6; possible D gene TRBD1, 5 bases. CDR1 is LGHNA and CDR2 is YSLEER in the germline V gene. Trimming removed 0 bases from V and 6 bases from J, with 12 bases in between. The CDR3 contains 16 residues. CDR3 coding DNA: TGCGCCAGCAGCCAAGATGGGGGGTTTACTAATTCACCCCTCCACTTT. Translated: CASSQDGGFTNSPLHF.

V and J are TRBV19 and TRBJ2-1; 14 bases fit TRBD2. The CDR3 has 17 residues. J lost 12 bases, V lost 6 bases, and 16 bases had no gene match. Germline values: CDR1 LNHDA, CDR2 SQIVND (reference sequence). CDR3 bases: TGTGCCAGTAGCAGGCTGACCGGGACTAGCGGGGGCAGTGGGCAGTTCTTC. It encodes CASSRLTGTSGGSGQFF.

The rearrangement uses TRBV28 and TRBJ2-1, with 8 bases aligning to TRBD1. J lost 7 bases, V lost 9 bases, and 8 bases had no gene match. Germline CDR1 is MDHEN and CDR2 is SYDVKM. This CDR3 is built from 13 residues. The CDR3 here is CASDRGRRNEQFF. CDR3 DNA: TGTGCCAGTGACAGGGGCCGACGGAATGAGCAGTTCTTC.

This chain connects TRBV3-1 (or the pseudogene TRBV3-2) to TRBJ2-1, with TRBD2 matching over 13 bases. V dropped 4 bases and J dropped 4; count of bases not matched to a gene: 1. The CDR3 covers 15 residues. Germline V lookup: CDR1 LGHDT, CDR2 YNNKEL (reference sequence). DNA of the CDR3: TGTGCCAGCAGCCCGGGACTAGCGGGGTACAATGAGCAGTTCTTC. This sequence encodes CASSPGLAGYNEQFF.

The J gene is TRBJ2-1, the V gene TRBV18; 12 nucleotides align to TRBD2. The trim removed 2 bases at V and 7 bases at J, leaving 9 bases unmatched. The germline gives CDR1 KGHSH, CDR2 LQKENI. The length of the CDR3 is 17 residues. DNA for the CDR3: TGTGCCAGCTCACCAACTATGACTAGCGGGAGTGGTAATGAGCAGTTCTTC. Translation gives CASSPTMTSGSGNEQFF.

The J gene is TRBJ1-5, the V gene TRBV4-1; TRBD1 aligns across 8 bases. Germline assignment: CDR1 MGHRA and CDR2 YSYEKL. V trimming: 5 bases; J trimming: 7 bases; junction bases outside the gene matches: 7. This CDR3 spans 14 amino acids. This CDR3 is CASSTRQGTQPQHF. DNA of the CDR3: TGCGCCAGCAGCACTCGACAGGGGACACAGCCCCAGCATTTT.

The CDR3 nucleotides read TGTGCCAGCAGCGTAAGCCTAGATCCCGATACGCAGTATTTT. Encoded protein: CASSVSLDPDTQYF. The rearrangement joins TRBV9 to TRBJ2-3; D is undetermined. Germline loops: CDR1 SGDLS, CDR2 YYNGEE. V lost 1 base, J lost 6 bases, and 12 bases lay in between. The CDR3 extends over 14 amino acids.

The chain joins TRBV4-3 to TRBJ1-2, with 8 nucleotides matching TRBD1. V was clipped by 1 base and J by 7 bases; unmatched bases: 5. Germline CDR1 and CDR2: LGHNA and YSLEER. The length of the CDR3 is 14 residues. CDR3 sequence reads: CASSQAVTGGGYTF. CDR3 nucleotide sequence: TGCGCCAGCAGCCAAGCAGTCACAGGGGGTGGCTACACCTTC.

V usage is TRBV28 and J usage is TRBJ1-1; unclear D gene. This CDR3 has 15 residues. V shed 2 bases and J shed 1 base, with 11 bases lying between them. The V gene's germline CDR1 is MDHEN and CDR2 SYDVKM. Here the CDR3 reads CASSLSSHRNTEAFF. The CDR3 DNA reads TGTGCCAGCAGTTTAAGCAGCCACAGGAACACTGAAGCTTTCTTT. Full variable domain (outside the CDR3, taken from reference TRBV28 and TRBJ1-1): DVKVTQSSRYLVKRTGEKVFLECVQDMDHENMFWYRQDPGLGLRLIYFSYDVKMKEKGDIPEGYSVSREKKERFSLILESASTNQTSMYLCASSLSSHRNTEAFFGQGTRLTVV.

This chain links TRBV28 with TRBJ1-6; the match to TRBD1 covers 11 bases. Germline CDR1 and CDR2: MDHEN and SYDVKM. Trimming at V came to 5 bases and at J to 7 bases, leaving 13 bases not matched to a gene. The CDR3 extends over 18 amino acids. The CDR3 nucleotides are TGTGCCAGCAGTGCCCCTTGGGGGACAGGGGGTGCGAATTCACCCCTCCACTTT. It codes for CASSAPWGTGGANSPLHF.

The chain recombines TRBV9 with TRBJ1-5, with D uncertain. Per the germline V gene, CDR1 is SGDLS and CDR2 is YYNGEE. The V end lost 3 bases, the J end lost 0 bases, and 10 bases lay between the germline ends. The CDR3 has 15 amino acids. The CDR3 here is CASSGRGYSNQPQHF. The CDR3 nucleotides are TGTGCCAGCAGCGGGAGAGGTTATAGCAATCAGCCCCAGCATTTT.

The CDR3: CATSREGGSYEQYF. The CDR3 coding sequence is TGTGCCACCAGCAGAGAAGGCGGGTCCTACGAGCAGTACTTC. The chain employs TRBV15 and TRBJ2-7; D may be TRBD2 (5 bases). V was clipped by 0 bases and J by 1 base, with 7 bases between them. CDR3 length: 14 amino acids. Per germline, CDR1 LNHNV and CDR2 YYDKDF (reference sequence).

V and J are TRBV21-1 and TRBJ2-7; the table names TRBD1, a call not compared with the DNA. TRBV21-1 is classified as a pseudogene. This CDR3 is 16 amino acids long. The CDR3 DNA follows: TGTGCCAGCAGCAAAGTCGACAGGGGCTCCTCCTACGAGCAGTACTTC. Protein sequence: CASSKVDRGSSYEQYF.

The CDR3 DNA is TGTGCCAGCACGGGACTAGCGGGAGGAGGAGCCTACGAGCAGTACTTC. Its translation is CASTGLAGGGAYEQYF. V is TRBV27 and J is TRBJ2-7, with TRBD2 matching over 15 bases. The CDR3 extends over 16 amino acids. Trimming cost V 7 bases and J 2 bases; bases outside gene matches: 6. Germline CDR1 MNHEY, CDR2 SMNVEV (reference sequence).

V is TRBV11-1 and J is TRBJ2-2, with a tentative D call TRBD2 (7 bases). V gave up 0 bases and J gave up 6 bases, with 11 bases separating them. The germline CDR1 and CDR2 sequences are SGHAT and FQDESV (reference sequence). CDR3 length equals 15 residues. The CDR3 region is CASSLAAGAPGELFF. The CDR3 coding sequence is TGTGCCAGCAGCTTAGCGGCGGGGGCGCCCGGGGAGCTGTTTTTT.